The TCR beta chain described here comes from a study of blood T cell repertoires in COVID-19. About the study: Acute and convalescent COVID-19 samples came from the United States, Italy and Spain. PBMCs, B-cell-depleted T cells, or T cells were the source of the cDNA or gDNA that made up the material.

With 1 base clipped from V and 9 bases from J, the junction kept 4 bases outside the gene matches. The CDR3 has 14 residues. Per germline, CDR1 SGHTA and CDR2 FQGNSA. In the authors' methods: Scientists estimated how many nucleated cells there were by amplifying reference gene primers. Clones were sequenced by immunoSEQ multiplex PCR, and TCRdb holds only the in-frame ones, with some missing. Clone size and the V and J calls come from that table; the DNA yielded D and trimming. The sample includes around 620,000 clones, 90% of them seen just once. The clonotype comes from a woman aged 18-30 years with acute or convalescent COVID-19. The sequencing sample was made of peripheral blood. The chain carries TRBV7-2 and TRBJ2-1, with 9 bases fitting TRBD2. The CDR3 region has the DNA TGTGCCAGCAGCTTAGGTGGCGGGGGGGCTGAGCAGTTCTTC. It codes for CASSLGGGGAEQFF.